The sequence of this TCR beta chain was determined in a study of shared clonotypes between healthy human individuals. In the study overall: There were three CD4 naive, three CD4 memory, two CD8 naive and one CD8 memory plates per donor.

Regarding the study as a whole: Only blood was sampled; tissue repertoires likely differ. Though the depth was large, rarefaction showed that sorted-subset sequencing was incomplete.

CDR1 and CDR2 (germline): SEHNR, FQNEAQ (reference sequence). Trimming left V 0 bases short and J 4 bases short, with 4 bases between. This CDR3 is 13 amino acids long. Researchers ran the assay at a deep level. Profiling relied on immunoSEQ multiplex PCR, and the TCRdb table lists in-frame clones only, not all of them. The data contain roughly 1,500,000 clones, roughly 98.5% of them singletons. Notes on this clone: Its matching antigen is unknown.

J is TRBJ2-1 and V is TRBV7-9; the D is unclear. The origin of this receptor is a man younger than 45 in good health. Specimen: naive CD4+ T cells sorted from blood. The subset is: CD45RA+ positively selected. The CDR3 reads CASSLASYNEQFF. CDR3 nucleotide sequence: TGTGCCAGCAGCTTAGCGTCTTACAATGAGCAGTTCTTC.